This T cell receptor (beta chain) was retrieved from a study of naive and memory T cell subsets. Study-wide results and caveats: A few larger clonotypes appeared in naive repertoires, especially CD8, possibly memory cells re-expressing CD45RA.

An equimolar mix of two oligonucleotides served as the beta constant-region primer for TRBC1 and TRBC2. Nested alpha and beta constant-region primers with the SP2 primer drove four PCR rounds on ligated cDNA. TCRdb independently ran MiXCR on the UMI-ligation and nested PCR reads; one entry per CDR3 protein. The sample lists roughly 150,000 distinct CDR3 sequences; approximately 18% were seen once. About this clonotype: Its antigen is unknown.

The germline V gene has CDR1 SGHAT and CDR2 FQDESV (reference sequence). This CDR3 has 15 amino acids. The V end was cut by 4 bases, the J end by 0 bases, with 11 bases between. This TCR derives from a human donor in good health. The chain combines TRBV11-1 with TRBJ2-3; D might be TRBD2 (6 bases). Source material: naive CD8+ T cells from blood. The CDR3 loop is CASSYIAASTDTQYF. The CDR3 DNA reads TGTGCCAGCAGCTACATAGCGGCTAGCACAGATACGCAGTATTTT.